The 27 T cell receptor beta chains below were found in one sample sequenced in a study of spatial heterogeneity in lung cancer. A single record per CDR3 protein comes from TCRdb applying MiXCR to the 5' RACE reads. The table records tens of thousands of distinct CDR3 sequences, around 15% of them present only once. As for time point: sample taken at primary tumor resection. No antigen is known for these receptors. The study, taken as a whole, reports: The study found that expanded intratumoral alpha and beta TCR counts tracked tumor mutation counts.

The source material was lung tumor tissue, sampled at surgery. These receptors all stem from a female donor with early-stage non-small cell lung cancer.

This clonotype was seen at least ten times. The chain is built from TRBV27 and TRBJ2-3; D is unclear. Germline-derived CDR1 and CDR2 are MNHEY and SMNVEV (reference sequence). Trimming took 2 bases from V and 1 from J, leaving 10 bases between them. This CDR3 is 15 amino acids long. CDR3 DNA: TGTGCCAGCAGTTTAAAGACGGTGGGCACAGATACGCAGTATTTT. Translation: CASSLKTVGTDTQYF.

This clonotype was picked up many times. The J gene is TRBJ2-2, the V gene TRBV2; 7 bases map to TRBD1. The CDR3 length is 20 residues. The J segment lost 1 base and the V segment lost 0 bases, leaving 14 bases of the junction unmatched. Germline V gene lookup returns CDR1 SNHLY and CDR2 FYNNEI. In DNA form, the CDR3 reads TGTGCCAGCAGTGAAGCCCTCATAGATCCTAGACAGGGGAACACCGGGGAGCTGTTTTTT. Protein product: CASSEALIDPRQGNTGELFF.

This clonotype was counted ten times or more. The chain links TRBV10-2 to TRBJ2-1, with TRBD1 matching over 8 bases. CDR3 length equals 16 residues. Germline lookup yields CDR1 WSHSY and CDR2 SAAADI. After removal of 0 bases from V and 5 bases from J, the junction contained 6 bases not matched to a gene. The DNA of the CDR3 is TGCGCCAGCAGTGAGTCCAGGACAGGGTCCAACAATGAGCAGTTCTTC. Protein product: CASSESRTGSNNEQFF.

This clonotype was counted between two and nine times. The gene calls are TRBV18 and TRBJ2-3, with 11 bases that match TRBD2. V was pared by 6 bases and J by 4 bases, with 21 bases of the junction left unmatched. Germline V gene sequence: CDR1 KGHSH, CDR2 LQKENI. The CDR3 covers 20 residues. The CDR3 region is CASSPLASGRTAGGADTQYF. The DNA for the CDR3 is TGTGCCAGCTCCCCTCTGGCTAGCGGGAGGACCGCCGGCGGGGCAGATACGCAGTATTTT.

The CDR3 DNA reads as TGTGCCAGCAGCGTAGGAATTAGCGGGAGCCCCTACGAGCAGTACTTC. Translation: CASSVGISGSPYEQYF. The genes are TRBV9 and TRBJ2-7; 9 positions match TRBD2. CDR1 and CDR2 (germline): SGDLS, YYNGEE. Losses at the gene ends were 0 bases for V and 2 bases for J; bases not matched to a gene: 6. The CDR3 consists of 16 residues.

The gene calls are TRBV7-8 and TRBJ2-7; TRBD2 matches 12 bases. The V and J ends lost 5 bases and 2 bases, in that order; junction bases with no gene match: 7. CDR3 size: 16 residues. Germline V lookup: CDR1 SGHVS, CDR2 FQNEAQ. As DNA, the CDR3 is TGTGCCAGCAGCCCCCCTGGACTAGCGGGACCCTACGAGCAGTACTTC. It is translated as CASSPPGLAGPYEQYF. The full variable domain, completed using reference TRBV7-8 and TRBJ2-7, is GAGVSQSPRYKVAKRGQDVALRCDPISGHVSLFWYQQALGQGPEFLTYFQNEAQLDKSGLPSDRFFAERPEGSVSTLKIQRTQQEDSAVYLCASSPPGLAGPYEQYFGPGTRLTVT.

The chain couples TRBV19 to TRBJ2-7; 7 bases fit TRBD2. Germline V lookup: CDR1 LNHDA, CDR2 SQIVND (reference sequence). The ends lost 9 bases at V and 5 bases at J; junction bases unmatched: 16. The CDR3 consists of 15 residues. Here the CDR3 reads CASRPSEAGRHEQYF. The CDR3 DNA reads as TGTGCCAGCAGGCCCTCGGAAGCGGGAAGGCACGAGCAGTACTTC.

This chain links TRBV5-4 with TRBJ2-5; 7 bases match TRBD1. The CDR3 extends over 14 amino acids. Germline V gives CDR1 SGHNT, CDR2 YYREEE (reference sequence). V shed 3 bases and J 5 bases; nucleotides not matched to a gene: 7. CDR3 in amino acids: CASSSRQGRETQYF. The CDR3 nucleotides are TGTGCCAGCAGCTCCAGACAGGGCCGGGAGACCCAGTACTTC.

This clonotype was found many times. Here the CDR3 reads CASSQGSGGYNEQFF. The CDR3 DNA follows: TGTGCCAGCTCCCAGGGGTCAGGGGGATACAATGAGCAGTTCTTC. J is TRBJ2-1 and V is TRBV18, with 7 bases identical to TRBD1. The CDR3 runs to 15 residues. Germline lookup yields CDR1 KGHSH and CDR2 LQKENI. V lost 6 bases to trimming and J lost 4 bases; unmatched junction nucleotides: 9.

This clonotype has ten or more counts. This chain joins TRBV4-2 and TRBJ2-5; D ambiguous. The length of the CDR3 is 15 residues. V gave up 0 bases and J gave up 1 base, with 9 bases separating them. Germline CDR1 LGHNA, CDR2 YNFKEQ. DNA for the CDR3: TGTGCCAGCAGCCAAGATCTGAACTCCCAAGAGACCCAGTACTTC. This codes for CASSQDLNSQETQYF.

This chain connects TRBV29-1 to TRBJ2-5, with D possibly being TRBD1 (7 bases). Germline-derived CDR1 and CDR2 are SQVTM and ANQGSEA. The CDR3 loop spans 16 amino acids. V shed 7 bases and J shed 5 bases, with 26 bases lying between them. CDR3 DNA: TGCAGCGCCGGAGGGGGGACAGCCAACGGCGGGGAGACCCAGTACTTC. Residues: CSAGGGTANGGETQYF.

This clonotype was seen many times. The chain uses TRBV5-4 and TRBJ2-7, with 7 positions matching TRBD1. Trimming took 6 bases from V and 5 from J; bases not matched to a gene: 8. The length of the CDR3 is 13 residues. Germline V gene lookup returns CDR1 SGHNT and CDR2 YYREEE (reference sequence). CDR3 in amino acids: CASTSPDRNEQYF. DNA of the CDR3: TGTGCCAGCACCTCACCGGACAGGAACGAGCAGTACTTC. The variable domain in full, with the rest retrieved from reference TRBV5-4 and TRBJ2-7, is ETGVTQSPTHLIKTRGQQVTLRCSSQSGHNTVSWYQQALGQGPQFIFQYYREEENGRGNFPPRFSGLQFPNYSSELNVNALELDDSALYLCASTSPDRNEQYFGPGTRLTVT.

This clonotype has ten or more counts. The rearrangement uses TRBV20-1 and TRBJ2-5; the D gene could be TRBD1 or TRBD2 (5 bases each). This CDR3 comprises 14 residues. Trimming removed 3 bases from V and 4 bases from J, with 15 bases in between. Germline loops: CDR1 DFQATT, CDR2 SNEGSKA (reference sequence). This CDR3 reads CSARSGPRGETQYF. CDR3 sequence (DNA): TGCAGTGCTAGGTCGGGACCGAGGGGAGAGACCCAGTACTTC.

The table lists this clonotype with many counts. At one of its ends the junction is not consistent with the germline gene, which may arise from a read error. The chain couples TRBV9 to TRBJ2-7; TRBD2 agrees at 10 bases. The CDR3 totals 17 residues. Germline CDR1 reads SGDLS; CDR2 reads YYNGEE. CDR3 DNA sequence: TGTGCCAGCAGCGAAAGCGGGGGGGCCTTTTTCTCCAACGAGCAGTACTTC. Translation gives CASSESGGAFFSNEQYF.

This clonotype showed up many times. An end of the junction differs from the germline gene, which may be a read error. This chain connects TRBV7-7 to TRBJ2-7; D remains unclear. The CDR3 is 16 amino acids. Germline V gene data show CDR1 as SSHAT and CDR2 as FNYEAQ (reference sequence). The CDR3 reads CASSSFLPADRDEQYF. CDR3 DNA sequence: TGTGCTAGCAGCAGTTTCCTCCCCGCGGACCGCGACGAGCAGTACTTC.

There are many counts of this clonotype. The J gene is TRBJ2-7, the V gene TRBV5-1; TRBD2 agrees at 7 bases. V lost 0 bases and J lost 0; bases outside the gene matches: 3. Per germline, CDR1 SGHRS and CDR2 YFSETQ. CDR3 length: 15 amino acids. This CDR3 reads CASSLDTSASYEQYF. The CDR3 nucleotides read TGCGCCAGCAGCTTGGATACTAGCGCCTCCTACGAGCAGTACTTC.

This clonotype has only a few counts. The chain is built from TRBV28 and TRBJ2-7, with 10 positions matching TRBD2. From germline, CDR1 is MDHEN and CDR2 SYDVKM. Trimming removed 2 bases from V and 6 bases from J; junction bases left unmatched: 7. The CDR3 has 15 residues. The CDR3 is CASSLLAGDVPEQYF. The CDR3 region has the DNA TGTGCCAGCAGTTTACTAGCGGGAGACGTCCCCGAGCAGTACTTC.

The V and J genes are TRBV28 and TRBJ2-4, with 7 positions matching TRBD1. Germline CDR1 reads MDHEN; CDR2 reads SYDVKM. V gave up 7 bases and J gave up 3 bases; unmatched junction bases: 6. CDR3 size: 14 residues. CDR3 loop: CASTKGGVKNIQYF. The CDR3 DNA is TGTGCCAGCACCAAAGGGGGCGTCAAAAACATTCAGTACTTC.

This clonotype occurred a few times. The chain couples TRBV20-1 to TRBJ2-5; unclear D gene. The CDR3 extends over 12 amino acids. V was cut by 5 bases and J by 2 bases, with 9 bases left in between. Per germline, CDR1 DFQATT and CDR2 SNEGSKA (reference sequence). The CDR3 loop reads CSAGPTQETQYF. CDR3 sequence (DNA): TGCAGTGCTGGCCCCACACAAGAGACCCAGTACTTC.

There are a few counts of this clonotype. The V gene is TRBV5-4, the J gene TRBJ2-7, with TRBD1 matching 11 bases. Germline V gene sequence: CDR1 SGHNT, CDR2 YYREEE (reference sequence). The CDR3 has 14 residues. Trimming at V came to 5 bases and at J to 1 base, leaving 2 bases not matched to a gene. For the CDR3, the DNA is TGTGCCAGCAGGGGGGACAGGGGGTCCTACGAGCAGTACTTC. Amino acid sequence: CASRGDRGSYEQYF.

This clonotype was seen repeatedly, ten times or more. CDR3 in DNA: TGTGCCAGCAGTTACGGGCGGCTCTATGGCTACACCTTC. It translates to CASSYGRLYGYTF. The V and J genes are TRBV6-2 or TRBV6-3 and TRBJ1-2; the D is unclear. The CDR3 is 13 amino acids. Germline CDR1 MNHEY, CDR2 SVGEGT. Trimming took 2 bases from V and 4 from J, leaving 8 bases between them.

This clonotype was found a few times. This rearrangement joins TRBV7-8 to TRBJ2-1, with TRBD2 matching 9 bases. CDR1 is SGHVS and CDR2 is FQNEAQ in the germline V gene. This CDR3 region has 14 residues. The V and J ends lost 5 bases and 4 bases, in that order; junction bases with no gene match: 3. The CDR3 sequence: CASSTLAGYNEQFF. The CDR3 bases are TGTGCCAGCAGCACTCTAGCGGGGTACAATGAGCAGTTCTTC.

In its sample, this clonotype was seen many times. The V call is TRBV19, the J call TRBJ2-2, with 8 nucleotides matching TRBD2. The CDR3 has 16 amino acids. Germline V gene sequence: CDR1 LNHDA, CDR2 SQIVND (reference sequence). V shed 2 bases and J 5 bases; nucleotides not matched to a gene: 7. In nucleotides, the CDR3 is TGTGCCAGTAGTATACCAGCGGGAGTAGATACCGGGGAGCTGTTTTTT. Translation: CASSIPAGVDTGELFF. Together with reference TRBV19 and TRBJ2-2, the CDR3 gives the full variable domain: DGGITQSPKYLFRKEGQNVTLSCEQNLNHDAMYWYRQDPGQGLRLIYYSQIVNDFQKGDIAEGYSVSREKKESFPLTVTSAQKNPTAFYLCASSIPAGVDTGELFFGEGSRLTVL.

This chain uses TRBV20-1 with TRBJ2-5; D perhaps matches TRBD2 (6 bases). The CDR3 spans 18 residues. V was trimmed by 1 base and J by 5 bases, leaving 26 bases between them. Germline CDR1 DFQATT, CDR2 SNEGSKA (reference sequence). The CDR3 loop is CSARAPLRGRTWAETQYF. CDR3 sequence (DNA): TGCAGTGCTAGAGCACCGTTGCGGGGCAGGACCTGGGCGGAGACCCAGTACTTC.

This clonotype was counted at least ten times. The chain has TRBV29-1 and TRBJ2-1, with 7 bases identical to TRBD1. Germline-derived CDR1 and CDR2 are SQVTM and ANQGSEA. The CDR3 sequence is 12 residues long. V lost 7 bases, J lost 8 bases, and 8 bases stayed unmatched. The CDR3 nucleotides are TGCAGCGCACCCGACAGGGTGGATGAGCAGTTCTTC. This codes for CSAPDRVDEQFF.

This clonotype is medium-sized by share. The V and J genes are TRBV2 and TRBJ1-1; D is uncertain. Germline V gives CDR1 SNHLY, CDR2 FYNNEI. V lost 8 bases to trimming and J lost 6 bases, with 16 bases between them. The CDR3 spans 13 residues. CDR3: CASRELGGAEAFF. CDR3 DNA: TGTGCCAGCCGGGAGTTGGGCGGAGCTGAAGCTTTCTTT.

About this clonotype: This could be a read error, since a much larger clone is one nucleotide away. This CDR3 is missing its conserved last phenylalanine or tryptophan, likely due to a read error. The chain combines TRBV20-1 with TRBJ2-3; TRBD2 is a possible D gene (6 bases). Germline V gene lookup returns CDR1 DFQATT and CDR2 SNEGSKA (reference sequence). V lost 6 bases and J 0 bases, leaving 13 bases between the germline ends. The CDR3 has 14 amino acids. The CDR3 here is CSAPNSGSTDTQYL. The DNA for the CDR3 is TGCAGTGCCCCTAATAGCGGAAGCACAGATACGCAGTATTTA.